This TCR beta chain was recorded in a study of identical twins. This clonotype showed up just a few times. Trimming left V 5 bases short and J 0 bases short, with 11 bases between. From germline, CDR1 is MNHEY and CDR2 SMNVEV (reference sequence). The length of the CDR3 is 14 residues. MiXCR, applied by TCRdb to the 5' RACE reads, yields one record per CDR3 protein. The sample includes approximately 530,000 distinct CDR3 sequences, more than 20% of them seen just once. This same sample was also part of a study on yellow fever vaccine responses in identical twins.

The source material was CD4+ T cells sorted from blood. The V call is TRBV27, the J call TRBJ2-7, with D uncertain. The receptor was derived from a young woman in good health. The CDR3 region is CASSPNLFSYEQYF. The CDR3 DNA reads TGTGCCAGCAGTCCGAACTTGTTCTCCTACGAGCAGTACTTC.